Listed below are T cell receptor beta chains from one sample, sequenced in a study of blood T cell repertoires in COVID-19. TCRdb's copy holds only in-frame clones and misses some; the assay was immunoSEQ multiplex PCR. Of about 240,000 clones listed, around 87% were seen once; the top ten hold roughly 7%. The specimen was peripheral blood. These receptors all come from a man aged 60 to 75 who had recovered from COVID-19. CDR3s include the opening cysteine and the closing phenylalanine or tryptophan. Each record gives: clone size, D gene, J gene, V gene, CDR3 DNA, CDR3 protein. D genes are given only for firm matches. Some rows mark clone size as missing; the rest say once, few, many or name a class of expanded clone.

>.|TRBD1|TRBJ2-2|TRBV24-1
TGTGCCACCAGTGACCCCGGGACAGGGAGGATATCCGGGGAGCTGTTTTTT
CATSDPGTGRISGELFF
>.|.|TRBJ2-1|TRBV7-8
TGTGCCAGCAGCTTCCGGACAACCCGATGGGGTGAGCAGTTCTTC
CASSFRTTRWGEQFF
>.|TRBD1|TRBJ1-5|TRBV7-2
TGTGCCAGCAGCGGACACAGGGGACAGCCCCAGCATTTT
CASSGHRGQPQHF
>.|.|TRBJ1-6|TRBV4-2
TGTGCCAGCAGCCAAGAACAGGGTCGTTCACCCCTCCACTTT
CASSQEQGRSPLHF
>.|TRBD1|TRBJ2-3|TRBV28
TGTGCCACCCACCGTAGGACAGGGGGCACAGATACGCAGTATTTT
CATHRRTGGTDTQYF
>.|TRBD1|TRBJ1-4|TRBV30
TGTGCCTGGAGTCACCGGGACAGACGGAATGAAAAACTGTTTTTT
CAWSHRDRRNEKLFF
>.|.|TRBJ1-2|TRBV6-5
TGTGCCAGCAGTTACGGGCGGGCGGGGGGAAGTGGCTACACCTTC
CASSYGRAGGSGYTF
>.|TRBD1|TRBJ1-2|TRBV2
TGTGCCAGCAGACAGGGGAGTAACTATGGCTACACCTTC
CASRQGSNYGYTF
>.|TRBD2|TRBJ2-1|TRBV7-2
TGTGCCAGCAGCCCCCAGGCCAGCGGGGGGTTATATGAGCAGTTCTTC
CASSPQASGGLYEQFF
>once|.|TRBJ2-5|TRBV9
TGTGCCAGCAGCTCCGGGGTGGGGGAGACCCAGTACTTC
CASSSGVGETQYF
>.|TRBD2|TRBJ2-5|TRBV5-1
TGCGCCAGCAGCTTGGGACTAGCGGGGGGGACCCTAAAAGAGACCCAGTACTTC
CASSLGLAGGTLKETQYF
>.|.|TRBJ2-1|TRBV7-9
TGTGCCAGCAGCCGGGACTCCTGGGATGAGCAGTTCTTC
CASSRDSWDEQFF
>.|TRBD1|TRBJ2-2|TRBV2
TGTGCCAGCCGCGACAGGGGTGCCGGGGAGCTGTTTTTT
CASRDRGAGELFF
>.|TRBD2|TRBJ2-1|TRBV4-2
TGTGCCAGCAGCCAAGGACGGGGGGGTAGGAATGAGCAGTTCTTC
CASSQGRGGRNEQFF
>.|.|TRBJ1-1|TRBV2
TGTGCCAGCAGTAAAGACAGGAACACTGAAGCTTTCTTT
CASSKDRNTEAFF
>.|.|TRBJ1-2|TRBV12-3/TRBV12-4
TGTGCCAGCAGTTTCGCCAGGCGGGACGGCTACACCTTC
CASSFARRDGYTF
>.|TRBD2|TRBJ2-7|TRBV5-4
TGTGCCAGCAGCTTGGCTGGGACTAGCGGGACCTTTCAGTACTTC
CASSLAGTSGTFQYF